Below, 27 T cell receptor beta chains from the same sample are listed, as sequenced in a study of shared clonotypes between healthy human individuals. Measured with immunoSEQ multiplex PCR; TCRdb has only the in-frame clones, and not every one. Among 2.3 million or so clones listed, more than 80% were seen once. Sequencing was done on a sample of naive CD4+ T cells from PBMCs. Described subset: CD45RA+ positively selected. These receptors all come from a man aged 18 to 35 in good health. Some clones in this sample may be carry-over from other donors' samples.

The chain employs TRBV7-8 and TRBJ1-2; possibly TRBD1 for D (6 bases). This CDR3 is built from 16 residues. Deletions cut 5 bases from V and 4 bases from J, with 20 bases between. Germline assignment: CDR1 SGHVS and CDR2 FQNEAQ. CDR3 sequence (DNA): TGTGCCAGCAGCGTACGGACAGACCTTCAGGCCTATGGCTACACCTTC. This codes for CASSVRTDLQAYGYTF.

The chain couples TRBV25-1 to TRBJ2-1; the match to TRBD2 covers 8 bases. The CDR3 loop spans 16 amino acids. J lost 0 bases, V lost 7 bases, and 8 bases had no gene match. From germline, CDR1 is MGHDK and CDR2 SYGVNS. CDR3 nucleotides: TGTGCCAGCACCAGAGCCCTAGCGGGCTCCTACAATGAGCAGTTCTTC. Its translation: CASTRALAGSYNEQFF.

The J gene is TRBJ2-5, the V gene TRBV27; perhaps TRBD2 as D (6 bases). Per germline, CDR1 MNHEY and CDR2 SMNVEV (reference sequence). V was cut by 6 bases and J by 2 bases, with 16 bases left in between. The CDR3 covers 15 residues. The CDR3 is CASSLSGQDQETQYF. The DNA of the CDR3 is TGTGCCAGCAGCCTCAGCGGGCAGGATCAAGAGACCCAGTACTTC.

Turning to this clone: Distinct nucleotide sequences in the sample also encode this CDR3. The CDR3 DNA sequence: TGTGCCAGCAGTTTGACAGGGTCAGAGACCCAGTACTTC. Encoded protein: CASSLTGSETQYF. The chain recombines TRBV28 with TRBJ2-5; 7 bases fit TRBD1. This CDR3 region has 13 residues. Germline assignment: CDR1 MDHEN and CDR2 SYDVKM. The V segment lost 3 bases and the J segment 4 bases; nucleotides outside the gene matches: 2.

The chain is built from TRBV6-5 and TRBJ2-7, with D possibly matching TRBD2 (6 bases). Germline V CDR1 and CDR2: MNHEY, SVGAGI. Trimming left V 5 bases short and J 2 bases short, with 16 bases between. This CDR3 region has 15 residues. Here the CDR3 DNA reads TGTGCCAGCAGTCTCGGAGGGAGTTTGGCCTACGAGCAGTACTTC. Translation gives CASSLGGSLAYEQYF.

The chain joins TRBV2 to TRBJ1-4, with D possibly matching TRBD1 (5 bases). V shed 9 bases and J shed 2 bases, with 10 bases lying between them. This CDR3 region has 13 residues. CDR1 and CDR2 (germline): SNHLY, FYNNEI. CDR3 protein: CASVGVTNEKLFF. Here the CDR3 DNA reads TGTGCCAGTGTGGGGGTTACTAATGAAAAACTGTTTTTT.

Of note for this clone: The same CDR3 can be traced to other DNA sequences in this sample. This chain links TRBV7-2 with TRBJ1-5; D unresolved. The CDR3 sequence is 13 residues long. Between the trimmed V and J ends, which lost 1 base and 0 bases, there was a span of 1 base. Germline V gene sequence: CDR1 SGHTA, CDR2 FQGNSA. CDR3 nucleotides: TGTGCCAGCAGCTTAGTTAGCAATCAGCCCCAGCATTTT. Translation gives CASSLVSNQPQHF.

In the case of this clone: Other DNA sequences from this sample encode an identical CDR3 as well. The V gene is TRBV5-4, the J gene TRBJ2-7; 9 bases are a match to TRBD1. Trimming removed 4 bases from V and 2 bases from J; junction bases left unmatched: 4. The CDR3 spans 14 residues. CDR1 and CDR2 from the germline V gene are SGHNT and YYREEE (reference sequence). The CDR3 reads CASSRGQGAYEQYF. The CDR3 DNA reads as TGTGCCAGCAGCAGGGGACAGGGCGCCTACGAGCAGTACTTC.

The J gene is TRBJ2-2, the V gene TRBV5-1; D not resolved. The CDR3 runs 14 residues. The V gene's germline CDR1 is SGHRS and CDR2 YFSETQ. Trimming took 7 bases from V and 0 from J, leaving 10 bases between them. The CDR3 nucleotides read TGCGCCAGCTCGGCGCGGCCGAACACCGGGGAGCTGTTTTTT. Translated: CASSARPNTGELFF.

J is TRBJ2-2 and V is TRBV18; 8 nucleotides line up with TRBD1. The CDR3 totals 15 residues. Germline V CDR1 and CDR2: KGHSH, LQKENI. V was pared by 0 bases and J by 5 bases, with 2 bases of the junction left unmatched. The CDR3 DNA is TGTGCCAGCTCACCACCCAGGGGGCGGACCGGGGAGCTGTTTTTT. Its translation: CASSPPRGRTGELFF.

The J gene is TRBJ1-1, the V gene TRBV5-1; possible D gene TRBD1, 6 bases. Looked up from germline, CDR1 is SGHRS and CDR2 is YFSETQ. This CDR3 is built from 14 residues. V lost 0 bases to trimming and J lost 3 bases, with 9 bases between them. CDR3: CASSLDAGDTEAFF. The CDR3, as DNA: TGCGCCAGCAGCTTGGATGCAGGGGACACTGAAGCTTTCTTT.

This rearrangement joins TRBV7-2 to TRBJ1-5; a weak D match, TRBD1 (5 bases). CDR1 and CDR2 (germline): SGHTA, FQGNSA. V was trimmed by 1 base and J by 11 bases, leaving 18 bases between them. The CDR3 is made up of 15 amino acids. The chain's CDR3 is CASSLDQGWGGAQHF. The CDR3 nucleotides are TGTGCCAGCAGCTTAGATCAAGGGTGGGGGGGAGCCCAGCATTTT.

The CDR3 loop reads CASSQDYGGTDTQYF. The CDR3, as DNA: TGTGCCAGCAGCCAAGATTATGGAGGCACAGATACGCAGTATTTT. The chain has TRBV14 and TRBJ2-3; D is ambiguous. This CDR3 contains 15 residues. Germline V CDR1 and CDR2: SGHDN, FVKESK. The V end was cut by 0 bases, the J end by 1 base, with 8 bases between.

CDR3 protein: CASSRTGDDGYTF. CDR3 nucleotide sequence: TGTGCCAGCAGCCGAACAGGGGATGATGGCTACACCTTC. V and J are TRBV5-4 and TRBJ1-2, with 7 bases matching TRBD1. The CDR3 runs 13 residues. The germline gives CDR1 SGHNT, CDR2 YYREEE (reference sequence). With V trimmed by 4 bases and J by 6 bases, 6 bases remained unmatched.

As for this clone: This same CDR3 is encoded by further DNA sequences in the sample. The chain joins TRBV5-4 to TRBJ2-3; TRBD2 matches at 10 bases. V shed 0 bases, J shed 4 bases, and the junction held 2 bases outside the gene matches. The germline gives CDR1 SGHNT, CDR2 YYREEE (reference sequence). CDR3 size: 15 residues. CDR3 DNA: TGTGCCAGCAGCTTGGCGGGGACTAGCGCAGATACGCAGTATTTT. It yields the protein CASSLAGTSADTQYF.

The V gene is TRBV5-4, the J gene TRBJ2-5, with TRBD1 as a possible D gene (6 bases). CDR1 and CDR2 from the germline V gene are SGHNT and YYREEE (reference sequence). The length of the CDR3 is 15 residues. With 3 bases removed from V and 3 bases from J, the gap between germline ends came to 15 bases. Here the CDR3 reads CASSSDRQLKETQYF. As DNA, the CDR3 is TGTGCCAGCAGCTCCGACAGGCAATTAAAAGAGACCCAGTACTTC.

This chain links TRBV15 with TRBJ1-4, with D unclear. The germline gives CDR1 LNHNV, CDR2 YYDKDF (reference sequence). This CDR3 comprises 15 residues. Trimming removed 4 bases from V and 4 bases from J, with 13 bases in between. The CDR3 nucleotides read TGTGCCACCAGCACCCACACTGGGTTTAATGAAAAACTGTTTTTT. This sequence encodes CATSTHTGFNEKLFF.

The V call is TRBV7-6, the J call TRBJ2-7; 11 nucleotides agree with TRBD1. CDR1 is SGHVS and CDR2 is FNYEAQ in the germline V gene. The CDR3 spans 15 residues. J gave up 0 bases and V 7 bases, and 5 bases lay outside the gene matches. The CDR3 loop is CASTRGTGGSYEQYF. The CDR3 nucleotides are TGTGCCAGCACCCGAGGGACAGGGGGCTCCTACGAGCAGTACTTC.

The chain employs TRBV6-5 and TRBJ2-1, with no clear D. Trimming left V 0 bases short and J 11 bases short, with 11 bases between. The CDR3 length is 13 residues. CDR1 is MNHEY, CDR2 SVGAGI, per germline. The DNA for the CDR3 is TGTGCCAGCAGTTACTCGACGGTGGGCAAGCAGTTCTTC. This encodes CASSYSTVGKQFF.

A word on this clone: At the DNA level, this CDR3 is encoded by other sequences in the same sample as well. V gene TRBV5-1 combines with J gene TRBJ2-5, with D hard to call. Trimming removed 0 bases at V and 2 bases at J, with 5 bases between. The germline gives CDR1 SGHRS, CDR2 YFSETQ. This CDR3 contains 13 residues. CDR3 nucleotides: TGCGCCAGCAGCTTGGGCCAGCAAGAGACCCAGTACTTC. Protein sequence: CASSLGQQETQYF.

The chain combines TRBV29-1 with TRBJ2-7, with a possible D match to TRBD2 (6 bases). The length of the CDR3 is 13 residues. The V end lost 3 bases, the J end lost 0 bases, and 9 bases lay between the germline ends. CDR1 is SQVTM, CDR2 ANQGSEA, per germline. For the CDR3, the DNA is TGCAGCGTTGAGGGGAGGTTCTCCTACGAGCAGTACTTC. It translates to CSVEGRFSYEQYF.

The V and J genes are TRBV7-2 and TRBJ1-3; TRBD1 agrees at 8 bases. V shed 3 bases and J 4 bases; nucleotides not matched to a gene: 5. The germline gives CDR1 SGHTA, CDR2 FQGNSA. This CDR3 contains 15 residues. The DNA for the CDR3 is TGTGCCAGCAGCTTCCACAGGGGGACCGGAAACACCATATATTTT. It codes for CASSFHRGTGNTIYF.

The rearrangement uses TRBV4-3 and TRBJ1-1; D unclear. V was trimmed by 1 base and J by 4 bases, leaving 10 bases between them. The germline gives CDR1 LGHNA, CDR2 YSLEER. This CDR3 has 14 amino acids. The CDR3 loop reads CASSQVGVSTEAFF. CDR3 DNA: TGCGCCAGCAGCCAAGTTGGGGTTAGCACTGAAGCTTTCTTT.

This chain joins TRBV18 and TRBJ2-3; D is unclear. Germline loops: CDR1 KGHSH, CDR2 LQKENI. With 2 bases removed from V and 6 bases from J, the gap between germline ends came to 12 bases. This CDR3 has 14 residues. The DNA for the CDR3 is TGTGCCAGCTCACCAACCGCGGTCGCTGATACGCAGTATTTT. Translated, it gives CASSPTAVADTQYF.

The CDR3 DNA reads TGTGCCAGCAGTGCAGATAGCAATCAGCCCCAGCATTTT. The encoded protein is CASSADSNQPQHF. J is TRBJ1-5 and V is TRBV6-1; D ambiguous. Germline V gene data show CDR1 as MNHNS and CDR2 as SASEGT. This CDR3 comprises 13 residues. The V end lost 4 bases, the J end lost 0 bases, and 4 bases lay between the germline ends.

V is TRBV18 and J is TRBJ2-3; tentative D call: TRBD2 (7 bases). Germline V gene data show CDR1 as KGHSH and CDR2 as LQKENI. The CDR3 is 14 amino acids. The germline V and J ends were trimmed by 2 bases and 10 bases, with 16 bases remaining between them. In DNA, the CDR3 is TGTGCCAGCTCACCATACAGGGAGGGTACCGCGCAGTATTTT. Amino acids: CASSPYREGTAQYF.

V is TRBV11-2 and J is TRBJ2-5, with TRBD2 matching over 10 bases. This CDR3 comprises 15 residues. Germline CDR1 SGHAT, CDR2 FQNNGV. The V gene end was trimmed by 1 base and the J gene end by 5 bases; junction bases not matched to a gene: 4. CDR3 coding DNA: TGTGCCAGCAGCTTAGCTAGCGGGAGTCTGGAGACCCAGTACTTC. Translating it yields CASSLASGSLETQYF.